This paragraph covers one TCR beta chain sequence. This sample is part of a study of blood T cell repertoires in COVID-19. This CDR3 contains 14 residues. The germline CDR1 and CDR2 sequences are MNHEY and SVGEGT. Trimming left V 1 base short and J 4 bases short, with 10 bases between. TCRdb's table, derived via immunoSEQ multiplex PCR, lists solely in-frame clones and lacks some. The table shows around 150,000 clones, with over 80% occurring only once. Sample: peripheral blood. The receptor was derived from a man between 25 and 39 years old with COVID-19, enrolled during active disease. This chain connects TRBV6-2 or TRBV6-3 to TRBJ2-5; the D gene is possibly TRBD1 (6 bases). The CDR3 region is CASSYLDRPETQYF. CDR3 bases: TGTGCCAGCAGTTACTTAGACAGGCCAGAGACCCAGTACTTC.